This T cell receptor (beta chain) appears in the sequencing data of a study of identical twins. The cDNA had a unique molecular identifier and a template-switch universal primer site. MiXCR, applied by TCRdb to the 5' RACE reads, yields one record per CDR3 protein. This table holds fewer than 550,000 distinct CDR3 sequences, over 12% found once. Regarding the study as a whole: High-abundance cord blood beta clonotypes had fewer insertions; memory repertoires showed none. Findings came from cross-sectional statistics, without long-term follow-up of donors.

Notes on this clonotype: What it binds is unknown.

This CDR3 contains 13 residues. V was shortened by 3 bases and J by 4 bases, with 7 bases between the two germline ends. Germline V gene data show CDR1 as SGHDN and CDR2 as FVKESK. These data were also filed under a second study, of yellow fever vaccine responses in identical twins.

Sample: CD4+ T cells sorted from blood. The source of this sequence is a woman younger than 30 in good health. The chain couples TRBV14 to TRBJ2-1; maybe TRBD1 (5 bases). CDR3 coding DNA: TGTGCCAGCAGCCAGGCAGGGTACAATGAGCAGTTCTTC. Residues: CASSQAGYNEQFF.